This note documents a single T cell receptor (beta chain) sequence. Its antigen is not identified. Looked up from germline, CDR1 is SGHNT and CDR2 is YYREEE (reference sequence). V shed 2 bases, J shed 7 bases, and the junction held 6 bases outside the gene matches. The CDR3 is 13 amino acids. The entry originates in a study of OX40 agonist ivuxolimab in advanced cancers. General study findings and limits: On average, CD8+ T cells showed a greater number of expanded clones than CD4+.

People who had autoimmune disease history or systemic immunosuppression were excluded. Here immunoSEQ multiplex PCR was the method, and the copy in TCRdb shows in-frame clones only, minus some. The data show 77,000 or so clones, with roughly nine tenths seen just once and roughly 0.37% held by the top ten. Sample: CD4+ or CD8+ T cells sorted from blood, taken in a trial of the OX40 agonist ivuxolimab. J is TRBJ2-7 and V is TRBV5-4, with 7 bases matching TRBD1. This receptor was obtained from an adult with an advanced solid tumor such as melanoma, head and neck, liver or kidney cancer. CDR3 bases: TGTGCCAGCAGCTTAGACAGGGAAGGGGAGCAGTACTTC. It codes for CASSLDREGEQYF.